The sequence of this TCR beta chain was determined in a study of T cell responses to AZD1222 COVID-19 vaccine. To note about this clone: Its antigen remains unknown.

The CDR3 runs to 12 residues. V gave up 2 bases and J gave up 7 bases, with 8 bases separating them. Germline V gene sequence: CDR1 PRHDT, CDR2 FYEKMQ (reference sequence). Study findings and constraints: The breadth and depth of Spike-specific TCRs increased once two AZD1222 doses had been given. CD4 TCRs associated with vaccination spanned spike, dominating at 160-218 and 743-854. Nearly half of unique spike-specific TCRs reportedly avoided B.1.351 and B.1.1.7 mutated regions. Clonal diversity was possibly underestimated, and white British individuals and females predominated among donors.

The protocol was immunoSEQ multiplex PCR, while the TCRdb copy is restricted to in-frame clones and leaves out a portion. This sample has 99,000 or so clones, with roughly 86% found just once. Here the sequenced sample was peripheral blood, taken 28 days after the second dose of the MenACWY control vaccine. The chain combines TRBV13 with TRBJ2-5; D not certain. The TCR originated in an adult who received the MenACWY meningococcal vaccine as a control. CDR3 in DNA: TGTGCCAGCAGCTTAAATTTATGGACCCAGTACTTC. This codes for CASSLNLWTQYF.